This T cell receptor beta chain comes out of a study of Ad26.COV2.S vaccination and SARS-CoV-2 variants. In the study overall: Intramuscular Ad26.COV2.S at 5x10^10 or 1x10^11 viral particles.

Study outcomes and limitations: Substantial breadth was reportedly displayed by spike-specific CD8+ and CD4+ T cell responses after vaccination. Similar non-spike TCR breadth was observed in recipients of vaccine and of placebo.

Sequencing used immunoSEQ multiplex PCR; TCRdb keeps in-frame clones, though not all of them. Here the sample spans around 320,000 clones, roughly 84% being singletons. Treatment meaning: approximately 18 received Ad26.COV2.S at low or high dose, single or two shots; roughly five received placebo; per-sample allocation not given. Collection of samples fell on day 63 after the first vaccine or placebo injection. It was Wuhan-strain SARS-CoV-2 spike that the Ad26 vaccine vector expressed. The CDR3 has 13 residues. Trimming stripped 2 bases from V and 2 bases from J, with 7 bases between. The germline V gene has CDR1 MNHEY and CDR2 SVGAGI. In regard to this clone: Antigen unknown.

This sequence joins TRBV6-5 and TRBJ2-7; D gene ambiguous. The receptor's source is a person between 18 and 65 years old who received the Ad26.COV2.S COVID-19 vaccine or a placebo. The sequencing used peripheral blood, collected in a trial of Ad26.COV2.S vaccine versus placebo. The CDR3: CASSYKRTYEQYF. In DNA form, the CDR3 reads TGTGCCAGCAGTTACAAAAGGACCTACGAGCAGTACTTC.